One T cell receptor (beta chain) is described in this entry. This specimen comes from a study of control samples from healthy donors and cancer patients. Trimming shortened V by 3 bases and J by 2 bases, and 11 bases separated the two germline ends. The CDR3 covers 14 residues. Germline V gives CDR1 LGHDT, CDR2 YNNKEL (reference sequence). The protocol was immunoSEQ multiplex PCR, while the TCRdb copy is restricted to in-frame clones and leaves out a portion. This sample yields around 120,000 clones, of which about 93% are seen a single time; roughly 2.5% belongs to the top ten. This receptor was identified in a man younger than 40 in good health. Sequencing was carried out using blood. V usage is TRBV3-1 (or the pseudogene TRBV3-2) and J usage is TRBJ2-7; D is uncertain. CDR3 nucleotide sequence: TGTGCCAGCAGCCACCGCCCTGGGACCTACGAGCAGTACTTC. As protein: CASSHRPGTYEQYF.